Described below is a single TCR beta chain sequence and its context. The sample originates from a study of blood T cell repertoires in COVID-19. Overall study: The samples span acute and convalescent COVID-19 from the United States, Italy and Spain.

Authors' processing steps: Using reference gene primer amplification, nucleated cell counts were estimated. Assay: immunoSEQ multiplex PCR; the TCRdb copy retains only in-frame clones and omits some. For V, J and clone size, that table is used; D and trimming come from the DNA. The table lists about 120,000 clones, around nine tenths of them singletons. Trimming took off 5 bases at V and 1 base at J, with 12 bases between the two ends. CDR3 length: 15 residues. Germline V lookup: CDR1 MNHEY, CDR2 SMNVEV (reference sequence). The specimen sequenced was peripheral blood. The gene calls are TRBV27 and TRBJ2-1; D is possibly TRBD1 (5 bases). The receptor was derived from a woman in her 50s with acute or convalescent COVID-19. The CDR3 DNA is TGTGCCAGCAGTGGGCAGGGAACTTCCTACAATGAGCAGTTCTTC. Its translation is CASSGQGTSYNEQFF.